This T cell receptor beta chain was captured in a study of shared clonotypes between healthy human individuals. With regard to this clone: The antigen remains unidentified. Other DNA sequences in this sample translate to the same CDR3.

Splitting of CD4+ cells produced CD45RA+ naive and CD45RA-negative memory subsets. Overall study findings and caveats: In this cohort, only blood was sampled, and tissue repertoires likely differ.

V gave up 2 bases and J gave up 0 bases, with 11 bases separating them. The CDR3 loop spans 15 amino acids. Germline V gene data show CDR1 as SGHRS and CDR2 as YFSETQ. Assay used: immunoSEQ multiplex PCR; TCRdb lists only in-frame clones, some missing. The sample lists about 2.3 million clones, around 90% occurring once. The sequence derives from a man between 18 and 29 years old in good health. Some clones in this sample may be carry-over from other donors' samples. The source material was naive CD4+ T cells from PBMCs. Sample subset: CD45RA+ positively selected. This chain uses TRBV5-1 with TRBJ2-5, with a weak D call TRBD1 (6 bases). This CDR3 is CASSLGQGYQETQYF. Here the CDR3 DNA reads TGCGCCAGCAGCTTAGGGCAGGGGTACCAAGAGACCCAGTACTTC.